The count of the clone carrying this T cell receptor (beta chain) is one. Patients from Seattle were sampled longitudinally, starting during active infection. V dropped 5 bases and J dropped 10 bases, with 24 bases sitting between them. Germline V lookup: CDR1 SEHNR, CDR2 FQNEAQ (reference sequence). The CDR3 extends over 16 amino acids. This entry belongs to a study of blood T cell repertoires in COVID-19. For the study at large: Acute and convalescent COVID-19 specimens originated in the United States, Italy and Spain. From T cells, B-cell-depleted T cells, or PBMCs came the material, which was cDNA or gDNA.

In the original workflow: Reference gene primer amplification gave estimated nucleated cell counts. The method was immunoSEQ multiplex PCR; TCRdb's version includes in-frame clones alone and lacks a portion of them. V and J calls plus clone size are reproduced from that table; the DNA served to infer D and trimming. The sample yields hundreds of thousands of clones, 89% seen once. The sequencing input was peripheral blood. The TCR comes from a woman in her thirties with COVID-19, enrolled during active disease. The chain carries TRBV7-9 and TRBJ2-1; D ambiguous. CDR3 nucleotides: TGTGCCAGCAGCCCCACTATCGCACGACCTACAATGGAGCAGTTCTTC. It is translated as CASSPTIARPTMEQFF.